These 8 T cell receptor beta chains were all obtained from the same sample, sequenced in a study of beta chain features in type 1 diabetes. The whole isolated RNA underwent reverse transcription, so sequencing captured expressed TCRB transcripts. TCRdb's copy holds only in-frame clones and misses some; the assay was immunoSEQ multiplex PCR. The data hold about 160,000 clones, with just over 9% observed a single time. Specimen: central memory CD4+ T cells from blood. Receptors originate from a woman aged 18-30 years in good health.

The genes are TRBV30 and TRBJ2-7, with 10 bases that match TRBD1. Trimming removed 3 bases from V and 3 bases from J; junction bases left unmatched: 8. CDR1 is GTSNPN and CDR2 is SVGIG in the germline V gene (reference sequence). The CDR3 runs to 15 residues. This chain's CDR3 is CAWSVPGQGIYEQYF. In nucleotides, the CDR3 is TGTGCCTGGAGCGTCCCGGGACAGGGGATCTACGAGCAGTACTTC.

The chain combines TRBV7-2 with TRBJ2-3, with 8 positions matching TRBD2. The V segment lost 10 bases and the J segment 1 base; nucleotides outside the gene matches: 7. CDR1 is SGHTA and CDR2 is FQGNSA in the germline V gene. The CDR3 totals 14 residues. Here the CDR3 reads CAIPAGGGTDTQYF. CDR3 nucleotides: TGTGCCATCCCGGCGGGAGGCGGCACAGATACGCAGTATTTT.

The chain has TRBV4-1 and TRBJ1-2; D not certain. With 3 bases removed from V and 3 bases from J, the gap between germline ends came to 11 bases. The CDR3 has 14 amino acids. The germline gives CDR1 MGHRA, CDR2 YSYEKL. CDR3 protein: CASSQRLGDYGYTF. The CDR3 nucleotides are TGCGCCAGCAGCCAGAGACTCGGGGACTATGGCTACACCTTC.

A few counts support this clone. The chain couples TRBV7-9 to TRBJ2-2; 11 positions match TRBD1. Trimming at V came to 4 bases and at J to 3 bases, leaving 4 bases not matched to a gene. Germline CDR1 SEHNR, CDR2 FQNEAQ (reference sequence). The CDR3 runs 16 residues. CDR3 loop: CASSSRDRGDTGELFF. Written as DNA, the CDR3 is TGTGCCAGCAGCTCCCGGGACAGGGGGGACACCGGGGAGCTGTTTTTT.

This clone was picked up a small number of times. The chain carries TRBV11-3 and TRBJ2-5, with D hard to call. Trimming took 3 bases from V and 0 from J, leaving 5 bases between them. Germline assignment: CDR1 SGHNT and CDR2 YENEEA. The CDR3 is made up of 13 amino acids. The CDR3 DNA sequence: TGTGCCAGCAGCTTCGGGTACCAAGAGACCCAGTACTTC. Translation gives CASSFGYQETQYF.

This clone was counted between two and nine times. The chain employs TRBV19 and TRBJ1-4; D remains ambiguous. The ends were cut back, 5 bases at V and 7 bases at J, with 17 bases in the middle. The germline CDR1 and CDR2 sequences are LNHDA and SQIVND (reference sequence). The CDR3 spans 15 residues. As DNA, the CDR3 is TGTGCCAGTAGTGGAACAGCTTCGAGGGTTGAAAAACTGTTTTTT. This sequence encodes CASSGTASRVEKLFF.

This chain joins TRBV5-1 and TRBJ2-5; 7 nucleotides line up with TRBD1. Germline CDR1 and CDR2: SGHRS and YFSETQ. Losses at the gene ends were 4 bases for V and 1 base for J; bases not matched to a gene: 4. The CDR3 is 14 residues long. The chain's CDR3 is CASSASGGQETQYF. CDR3 nucleotides: TGCGCCAGCAGCGCTTCAGGGGGCCAAGAGACCCAGTACTTC.

The chain links TRBV7-3 to TRBJ2-5, with TRBD2 matching 7 bases. This CDR3 comprises 15 residues. Germline V gene sequence: CDR1 SGHTA, CDR2 FQGTGA. The V gene end was trimmed by 8 bases and the J gene end by 1 base; junction bases not matched to a gene: 10. The CDR3 loop is CASASNGGTQETQYF. CDR3 DNA: TGTGCCAGCGCTTCTAACGGGGGGACCCAAGAGACCCAGTACTTC.